The next 20 T cell receptor beta chains were all read from a single sample in a study of cytomegalovirus exposure and HLA in healthy donors. PCR involved 60 Vbeta and 13 Jbeta primers. Assay used: immunoSEQ multiplex PCR; TCRdb lists only in-frame clones, some missing. The sample contains over 25,000 clones, 50% to 75% of which appear only once. Material: PBMCs. Receptors were obtained from a male donor in good health and CMV-seropositive.

V gene TRBV4-2 combines with J gene TRBJ2-1; TRBD2 agrees at 10 bases. V lost 2 bases and J lost 4; bases outside the gene matches: 5. Germline lookup yields CDR1 LGHNA and CDR2 YNFKEQ. CDR3 size: 16 residues. The CDR3 reads CASSQSGLADYNEQFF. The CDR3, as DNA: TGTGCCAGCAGCCAATCTGGACTAGCGGATTACAATGAGCAGTTCTTC.

This chain uses TRBV7-9 with TRBJ1-1, with D maybe TRBD1 (5 bases). CDR1 is SEHNR, CDR2 FQNEAQ, per germline (reference sequence). V was trimmed by 4 bases and J by 5 bases, leaving 11 bases between them. The CDR3 loop spans 13 amino acids. For the CDR3, the DNA is TGTGCCAGCAGCTCCAGGGAGGGGACTGAAGCTTTCTTT. Amino acids: CASSSREGTEAFF.

In DNA, the CDR3 is TGTGCCAGCAGCTTAGCGATTGGGCCCCAGTACTTC. It yields the protein CASSLAIGPQYF. V and J are TRBV7-2 and TRBJ2-5, with D unresolved. This CDR3 spans 12 amino acids. Germline lookup yields CDR1 SGHTA and CDR2 FQGNSA. Trimming left V 0 bases short and J 9 bases short, with 8 bases between.

The CDR3 DNA reads as TGCGCCAGCAGCTTGACGGTCTCACAGCCCAATGAGCAGTTCTTC. This gives the protein CASSLTVSQPNEQFF. The rearrangement joins TRBV5-1 to TRBJ2-1; no clear D gene. Germline loops: CDR1 SGHRS, CDR2 YFSETQ. The V end lost 1 base, the J end lost 6 bases, and 14 bases lay between the germline ends. This CDR3 region has 15 residues.

The V gene is TRBV28, the J gene TRBJ1-3; D remains unclear. CDR1 is MDHEN, CDR2 SYDVKM, per germline. Trimming shortened V by 5 bases and J by 3 bases, and 14 bases separated the two germline ends. This CDR3 region has 15 residues. This CDR3 is CASSLRPVFGNTIYF. The CDR3 DNA reads as TGTGCCAGCAGTCTCCGTCCTGTATTTGGAAACACCATATATTTT.

V is TRBV29-1 and J is TRBJ2-7; a possible D gene is TRBD1 (5 bases). The CDR3 consists of 13 residues. V was shortened by 2 bases and J by 5 bases, with 13 bases between the two germline ends. Looked up from germline, CDR1 is SQVTM and CDR2 is ANQGSEA. The CDR3: CSVESRVAHEQYF. The DNA of the CDR3 is TGCAGCGTTGAATCCAGGGTGGCACACGAGCAGTACTTC.

Judged by abundance, this clone is medium-sized (0.01 to 0.1%). CDR3 nucleotide sequence: TGTGCCAGCAGCCTCGCAACGGGAGGGCGGAGCTCCTACGAGCAGTACTTC. Its translation: CASSLATGGRSSYEQYF. This rearrangement joins TRBV7-3 to TRBJ2-7, with 8 bases lining up with TRBD2. Germline V gene lookup returns CDR1 SGHTA and CDR2 FQGTGA. Trimming at V came to 5 bases and at J to 0 bases, leaving 12 bases not matched to a gene. This CDR3 comprises 17 residues.

The rearrangement links TRBV4-1 to TRBJ2-3, with TRBD1 matching 7 bases. The CDR3 sequence is 15 residues long. Trimming removed 0 bases from V and 6 bases from J; junction bases left unmatched: 6. Germline loops: CDR1 MGHRA, CDR2 YSYEKL. The CDR3 DNA follows: TGCGCCAGCAGCCAAGACGGGACAGTGAGGGATACGCAGTATTTT. Protein product: CASSQDGTVRDTQYF.

This chain connects TRBV6-1 to TRBJ1-5; possibly TRBD1 for D (6 bases). The V end was cut by 7 bases, the J end by 6 bases, with 13 bases between. This CDR3 contains 13 residues. Germline values: CDR1 MNHNS, CDR2 SASEGT. DNA for the CDR3: TGTGCCAGCAATCTTGCAGGGGTTCAGCCCCAGCATTTT. As protein: CASNLAGVQPQHF.

This sequence joins TRBV11-2 and TRBJ2-5, with D possibly being TRBD1 (5 bases). Trimming removed 0 bases at V and 3 bases at J, with 8 bases between. Germline-derived CDR1 and CDR2 are SGHAT and FQNNGV. The CDR3 covers 14 residues. The CDR3 is CASSLDPGKETQYF. DNA for the CDR3: TGTGCCAGCAGCTTAGATCCAGGGAAAGAGACCCAGTACTTC.

This clone was seen a handful of times. V usage is TRBV15 and J usage is TRBJ1-1; D is possibly TRBD1 (6 bases). The CDR3 is made up of 12 amino acids. Germline CDR1 reads LNHNV; CDR2 reads YYDKDF (reference sequence). V lost 0 bases, J lost 11 bases, and 10 bases lay in between. CDR3 DNA: TGTGCCACCAGCAGAGATCAGGGGCCGGCTTTCTTT. As protein: CATSRDQGPAFF.

This chain joins TRBV15 and TRBJ1-5; 8 bases map to TRBD1. Germline assignment: CDR1 LNHNV and CDR2 YYDKDF (reference sequence). Germline trimming cut 3 bases from V and 11 bases from J; bases unmatched to any gene: 9. The CDR3 covers 14 residues. The CDR3 sequence is CATSRGTGTSAQHF. The DNA of the CDR3 is TGTGCCACCAGCAGGGGGACAGGTACTTCGGCCCAGCATTTT.

This chain uses TRBV29-1 with TRBJ1-2; D remains unclear. CDR3 length: 12 amino acids. Trimming shortened V by 0 bases and J by 8 bases, and 10 bases separated the two germline ends. Germline CDR1 SQVTM, CDR2 ANQGSEA. CDR3 loop: CSVEENEAGYTF. The CDR3 coding sequence is TGCAGCGTTGAAGAGAACGAGGCGGGCTACACCTTC. The full variable domain, rest sourced from reference TRBV29-1 and TRBJ1-2, is SAVISQKPSRDICQRGTSLTIQCQVDSQVTMMFWYRQQPGQSLTLIATANQGSEATYESGFVIDKFPISRPNLTFSTLTVSNMSPEDSSIYLCSVEENEAGYTFGSGTRLTVV.

The chain joins TRBV5-1 to TRBJ2-3; no clear D gene. V lost 5 bases and J 4 bases, leaving 11 bases between the germline ends. The germline V gene has CDR1 SGHRS and CDR2 YFSETQ. This CDR3 comprises 13 residues. The CDR3 DNA is TGCGCCAGCAGACCCATTAGAGCAGATACGCAGTATTTT. Its protein is CASRPIRADTQYF.

The chain links TRBV5-4 to TRBJ1-6; 10 positions agree with TRBD1. The CDR3 contains 15 residues. Germline V gene lookup returns CDR1 SGHNT and CDR2 YYREEE (reference sequence). V lost 0 bases and J lost 7; bases outside the gene matches: 1. The CDR3 loop reads CASSLAGQGNSPLHF. CDR3 bases: TGTGCCAGCAGCTTGGCGGGACAGGGGAATTCACCCCTCCACTTT.

This clone was picked up a small number of times. The gene calls are TRBV18 and TRBJ2-2; no definite D call. The CDR3 covers 11 residues. V dropped 8 bases and J dropped 4 bases, with 5 bases sitting between them. Looked up from germline, CDR1 is KGHSH and CDR2 is LQKENI. The CDR3 spells CASLGTGELFF. DNA of the CDR3: TGTGCCAGCCTAGGCACCGGGGAGCTGTTTTTT.

V is TRBV5-1 and J is TRBJ2-7; 8 bases fit TRBD1. Germline assignment: CDR1 SGHRS and CDR2 YFSETQ. This CDR3 has 14 residues. J was trimmed by 2 bases and V by 0 bases; bases with no gene match: 1. The CDR3 region has the DNA TGCGCCAGCAGCTTGGGGACAGGGACCTACGAGCAGTACTTC. Protein sequence: CASSLGTGTYEQYF.

This clone was counted between two and nine times. Other DNA sequences in this specimen translate into the identical CDR3. The chain recombines TRBV7-7 with TRBJ1-1; the D is unclear. The CDR3 sequence is 13 residues long. The germline V gene encodes CDR1 SSHAT and CDR2 FNYEAQ (reference sequence). CDR3 sequence: CARRFTVNTEAFF. The CDR3 DNA reads TGTGCTAGAAGATTTACAGTGAACACTGAAGCTTTCTTT. Full variable domain (rest looked up from reference TRBV7-7 and TRBJ1-1): GAGVSQSPRYKVTKRGQDVTLRCDPISSHATLYWYQQALGQGPEFLTYFNYEAQPDKSGLPSDRFSAERPEGSISTLTIQRTEQRDSAMYRCARRFTVNTEAFFGQGTRLTVV.

This clone appeared once. This chain connects TRBV5-1 to TRBJ2-2; 10 bases align to TRBD2. J was trimmed by 2 bases and V by 4 bases; bases with no gene match: 5. There are 16 residues in the CDR3. The germline gives CDR1 SGHRS, CDR2 YFSETQ. The CDR3 nucleotides read TGCGCCAGCAGCCGGACTAGCGGACGAAACACCGGGGAGCTGTTTTTT. This encodes CASSRTSGRNTGELFF.

V is TRBV7-3 and J is TRBJ1-6; TRBD1 agrees at 7 bases. CDR1 is SGHTA and CDR2 is FQGTGA in the germline V gene. The CDR3 contains 15 residues. Unmatched junction bases numbered 9, after V lost 3 bases and J lost 10 bases. CDR3 loop: CASSLGSTGYSPLHF. The CDR3 DNA reads as TGTGCCAGCAGCTTGGGCTCGACAGGGTACTCACCCCTCCACTTT.